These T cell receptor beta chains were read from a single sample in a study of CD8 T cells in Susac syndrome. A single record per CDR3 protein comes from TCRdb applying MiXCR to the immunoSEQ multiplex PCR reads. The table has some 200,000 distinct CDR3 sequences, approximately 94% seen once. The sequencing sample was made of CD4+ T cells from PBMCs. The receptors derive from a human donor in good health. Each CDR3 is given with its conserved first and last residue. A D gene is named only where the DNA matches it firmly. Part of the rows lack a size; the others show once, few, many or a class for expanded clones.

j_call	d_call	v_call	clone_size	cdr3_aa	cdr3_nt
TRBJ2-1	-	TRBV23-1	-	CASSPPRGAYNEQFF	TGCGCCAGCAGCCCCCCCCGCGGAGCCTACAATGAGCAGTTCTTC
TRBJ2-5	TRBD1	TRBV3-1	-	CASSQEGQGGETQYF	TGTGCCAGCAGCCAAGAGGGACAGGGAGGGGAGACCCAGTACTTC
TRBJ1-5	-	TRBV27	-	CASSPSPGQPQHF	TGTGCCAGCAGTCCCAGCCCAGGGCAGCCCCAGCATTTT
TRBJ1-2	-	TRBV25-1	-	CASSELDSPYGYTF	TGTGCCAGCAGTGAATTGGACAGCCCCTATGGCTACACCTTC
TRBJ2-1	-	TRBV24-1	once	CATSDRLGLGYNEQFF	TGTGCCACCAGTGACCGCCTGGGACTGGGATACAATGAGCAGTTCTTC
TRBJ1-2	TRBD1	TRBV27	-	CASSLSDRDYGYTF	TGTGCCAGCAGTTTATCAGACAGGGACTATGGCTACACCTTC
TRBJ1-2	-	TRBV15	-	CATSRAGAKYGYTF	TGTGCCACCAGCAGAGCGGGGGCGAAATATGGCTACACCTTC
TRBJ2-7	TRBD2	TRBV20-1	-	CSAASPSTSGIFYEQYF	TGCAGTGCCGCATCTCCATCGACTAGCGGGATCTTTTACGAGCAGTACTTC
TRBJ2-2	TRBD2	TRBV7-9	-	CASSSVGTSGSPHTGELFF	TGTGCCAGCAGCTCAGTCGGGACTAGCGGGAGTCCCCACACCGGGGAGCTGTTTTTT
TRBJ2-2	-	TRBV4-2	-	CASSQARDPRRGELFF	TGTGCCAGCAGCCAAGCGCGGGACCCGAGAAGAGGGGAGCTGTTTTTT
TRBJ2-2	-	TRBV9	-	CASSQGLLNTGELFF	TGTGCCAGCAGCCAGGGGCTTTTGAACACCGGGGAGCTGTTTTTT
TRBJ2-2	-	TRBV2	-	CASSGRAALTGELFF	TGTGCCAGCAGCGGTAGGGCGGCCCTCACCGGGGAGCTGTTTTTT
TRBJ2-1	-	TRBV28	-	CASSFGSTYNEQFF	TGTGCCAGCAGCTTCGGGTCTACGTACAATGAGCAGTTCTTC
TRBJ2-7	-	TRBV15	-	CATSLNRYEQYF	TGTGCCACCAGCCTTAACCGATACGAGCAGTACTTC
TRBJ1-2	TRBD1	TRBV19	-	CASNPSRRTGEDGYTF	TGTGCCAGTAACCCCTCGAGAAGGACAGGGGAAGATGGCTACACCTTC
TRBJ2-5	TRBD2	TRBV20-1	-	CSLAGRETQYF	TGCAGTCTAGCGGGACGAGAGACCCAGTACTTC
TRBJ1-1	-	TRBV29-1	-	CSGVGALNTEAFF	TGCAGCGGTGTAGGGGCCTTGAACACTGAAGCTTTCTTT
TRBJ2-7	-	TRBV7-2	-	CASSPFRATYEQYF	TGTGCCAGCAGCCCCTTCAGGGCCACCTACGAGCAGTACTTC
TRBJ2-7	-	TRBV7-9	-	CASSRDFDEQYF	TGTGCCAGCAGCCGGGACTTCGACGAGCAGTACTTC
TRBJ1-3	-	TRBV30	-	CAWVTDSGNTIYF	TGTGCCTGGGTCACGGATTCTGGAAACACCATATATTTT
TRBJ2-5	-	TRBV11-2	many	CASSFQETQYF	TGTGCCAGCAGCTTCCAAGAGACCCAGTACTTC
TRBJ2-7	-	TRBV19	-	CASSRDTRPLEQYF	TGTGCCAGTAGCCGGGACACACGTCCTCTCGAGCAGTACTTC
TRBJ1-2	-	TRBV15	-	CATSRVPGEYTF	TGTGCCACCAGCAGAGTCCCAGGGGAGTACACCTTC
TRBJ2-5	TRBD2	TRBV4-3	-	CASSIGLAGETQYF	TGCGCCAGCAGCATAGGACTAGCGGGTGAGACCCAGTACTTC
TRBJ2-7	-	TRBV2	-	CASSRGLGQGQYF	TGTGCCAGCAGCCGAGGACTTGGGCAAGGGCAGTACTTC
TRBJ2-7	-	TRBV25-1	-	CASSYNRGQYDEQYF	TGTGCCAGCAGTTATAACCGGGGGCAGTACGACGAGCAGTACTTC
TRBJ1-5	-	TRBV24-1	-	CATSLGSGNQPQHF	TGTGCCACCAGTTTGGGGTCGGGCAATCAGCCCCAGCATTTT
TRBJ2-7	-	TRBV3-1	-	CASSPQLVSYEQYF	TGTGCCAGCAGCCCCCAGCTAGTCTCCTACGAGCAGTACTTC
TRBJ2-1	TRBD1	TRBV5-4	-	CASSQRQGFEQFF	TGTGCCAGCAGCCAAAGACAGGGGTTTGAGCAGTTCTTC
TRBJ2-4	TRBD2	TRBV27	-	CASSLRASGRSVDIQYF	TGTGCCAGCAGTTTACGGGCTAGCGGGAGATCAGTAGACATTCAGTACTTC
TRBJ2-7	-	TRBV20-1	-	CSASGGLSYEQYF	TGCAGTGCTAGCGGCGGGCTCTCCTACGAGCAGTACTTC
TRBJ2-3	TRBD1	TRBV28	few	CASSPGQGPDTQYF	TGTGCCAGCAGCCCCGGACAGGGCCCAGATACGCAGTATTTT
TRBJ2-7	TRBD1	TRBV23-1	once	CASSRRDRAHEQYF	TGCGCCAGCAGTCGCCGGGACAGGGCCCACGAGCAGTACTTC
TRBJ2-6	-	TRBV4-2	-	CASSPQVGGANVLTF	TGTGCCAGCAGCCCACAGGTCGGAGGGGCCAACGTCCTGACTTTC
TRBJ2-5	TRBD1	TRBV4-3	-	CASSQDGRGETQYF	TGCGCCAGCAGCCAAGATGGCAGGGGGGAGACCCAGTACTTC
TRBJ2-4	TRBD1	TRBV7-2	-	CASSFRDRDAKHIQYF	TGTGCCAGCAGCTTCCGGGACAGGGATGCCAAACACATTCAGTACTTC
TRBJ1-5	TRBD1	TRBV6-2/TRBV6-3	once	CASRSRTGDSNQPQHF	TGTGCCAGCAGATCGCGGACAGGAGATAGCAATCAGCCCCAGCATTTT
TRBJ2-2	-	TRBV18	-	CASSPVDLHGELFF	TGTGCCAGCTCACCAGTTGACCTACACGGGGAGCTGTTTTTT
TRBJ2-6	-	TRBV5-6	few	CASSLGQGQGGANVLTF	TGTGCCAGCAGCTTGGGTCAGGGTCAGGGAGGGGCCAACGTCCTGACTTTC
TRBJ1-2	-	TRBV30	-	CAWSVSVNYGYTF	TGTGCCTGGAGTGTCTCCGTCAACTATGGCTACACCTTC
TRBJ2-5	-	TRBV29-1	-	CSVARPLTLETQYF	TGCAGCGTTGCGCGTCCCTTGACTCTAGAGACCCAGTACTTC
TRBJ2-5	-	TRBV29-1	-	CSGEGQETQYF	TGCAGCGGTGAAGGCCAAGAGACCCAGTACTTC